These T cell receptor beta chains were read from a single sample in a study of regulatory T cells in long-lasting Graves disease. TCRdb passed the multiplex PCR reads through MiXCR, listing each CDR3 protein once. Of about 470,000 distinct CDR3 sequences listed, 20% to 25% were seen once; the top ten hold roughly 6.9%. Sequenced material: peripheral blood mononuclear cells (PBMCs), taken when the disease was refractory, from a patient treated with antithyroid drugs. The receptors were gathered from a female donor with Graves disease. Both conserved end residues are part of each CDR3. A D gene is named only where the DNA matches it firmly. Not every row has a clone size; where given, it reads once, few, many or a size class.

d_call,j_call,clone_size,v_call,cdr3_nt,cdr3_aa
.,TRBJ2-2,many,TRBV27,TGTGCCAGCAAGGAGGGCATCACGATATCCGGGGAGCTGTTTTTT,CASKEGITISGELFF
TRBD2,TRBJ2-1,.,TRBV28,TGTGCCAGCAGTTCACTTACCGGGGGGAGCTCCTACAATGAGCAGTTCTTC,CASSSLTGGSSYNEQFF
.,TRBJ1-4,many,TRBV6-9,TGTGCCAGCAGTTATCGGGCACCTAATGAAAAACTGTTTTTT,CASSYRAPNEKLFF
.,TRBJ1-2,.,TRBV5-1,TGCGCCAGCAGCTTAGATCATCGGGGCTACACCTTC,CASSLDHRGYTF
TRBD1,TRBJ1-2,many,TRBV6-1,TGTGCCAGCGGACCGACCGGACAGGGGGCGGAGGGCTACACCTTC,CASGPTGQGAEGYTF
.,TRBJ2-7,few,TRBV10-3,TGTGCCACGAGACAGGAACTGAGCTCCTACGAGCAGTACTTC,CATRQELSSYEQYF
TRBD2,TRBJ2-7,many,TRBV12-3/TRBV12-4,TGTGCCAGCAGCGTTGGGGGGACTACCTACGAGCAGTACTTC,CASSVGGTTYEQYF
TRBD1,TRBJ2-4,.,TRBV28,TGTGCCAGCAGTTCGGGACAGGGGGTTTGGAACATTCAGTACTTC,CASSSGQGVWNIQYF
TRBD2,TRBJ2-2,.,TRBV7-2,TGTGCCAGCAGCGGTAGACTAGCGGACATCGGGGAGCTGTTTTTT,CASSGRLADIGELFF
.,TRBJ2-7,many,TRBV30,TGTGCCTGCACGGGACCTATGGGGTACGAGCAGTACTTC,CACTGPMGYEQYF
.,TRBJ2-3,.,TRBV7-8,TGTGCCAGCACCTCCCGCCTAGGTAGTAGCACAGATACGCAGTATTTT,CASTSRLGSSTDTQYF